This T cell receptor beta chain was documented in a study of T cells after yellow fever vaccination (dated by TCRdb to between 2018 and 2021). Regarding the complete study: The SMART-Seq v4 Ultra Low Input RNA kit was used to prepare libraries from fractions with low cell numbers. Two healthy male donors, one aged 18 to 29 and one aged 30 to 40 years, made up the cohort. Blood samples were taken at several timepoints before and after primary and secondary immunization, and bulk PBMC replicates and cell subsets were isolated. Bulk TCR alpha and beta repertoires were sequenced longitudinally to track T-cell clones before and after primary and booster YFV17D yellow fever vaccination. Summary of the overall study and its limitations: Compared with the primary T-cell response, the secondary T-cell response was faster but weaker, reaching its peak on day 5 rather than on day 15. A small share of clonotypes occurred in both CD4 and CD8 compartments, likely arising from convergent recombination. Most clones expanded after primary vaccination were re-detected after the booster (almost 98% of CD4 and approximately 89% of CD8), suggesting broad memory maintenance. Because only a couple of donors were included in the study, the extent to which the findings can be generalized is limited. FACS-sorted repertoires could contain abundant contaminating clonotypes from the bulk population, so computational filtering was required.

Trimming accounts for 4 bases at V and 4 bases at J, while the number of junction bases matched to no gene is 9. Reading from cysteine to phenylalanine, the CDR3 counts 15 amino acids. Here the CDR3 DNA is all that survives: 45 bases in frame from base 1. Sequences SGHDN (CDR1) and FVKESK (CDR2) are obtained from the germline V gene. This clonotype was observed many times. Its antigen target is currently unknown. No base quality information exists; no much larger clone differs at one position. For sequencing, an Illumina NovaSeq 6000 was employed. Synthesis of TCR cDNA relied on 5'RACE template switching, a step that introduced a universal primer site along with unique molecular identifiers. Priming of cDNA synthesis was performed from both the TCR alpha and TCR beta constant segments. Libraries were amplified in two PCR steps, with sample barcodes and sequencing adapters added in the second step. Sequencing of the libraries was done on either Illumina HiSeq 2500 (2x100 bp) or NovaSeq (2x150 bp). In the paper's pipeline: Reads were demultiplexed and collapsed into UMI consensus sequences with MIGEC, and V(D)J alignment was performed with MiXCR. Using edgeR on replicate PBMC samples, clonotypes were called vaccine-responding if FDR was below 0.01 and the log2 fold change was above 5 up to day 15. Each bulk clonotype was labeled CD4 or CD8 based on which sequenced repertoire, CD4 or CD8, contained the clonotype at higher abundance. TCRdb's own reprocessing of the public reads used fastp at Q25 and MiXCR and kept productive beta chains. Identical CDR3 protein sequences are pooled into one entry, listed with their most common genes and DNA. TCRdb, not the original authors, processed these V and J calls. The sample table lists 310,000 or so distinct CDR3 sequences, 3% to 4.5% of them with a count of one. The ten largest clones represent 20% to 30% of the sample.

In light of the paper, this sample's treatment or condition label describes: live attenuated yellow fever vaccine strain. At each blood-draw timepoint, two biological replicates of bulk PBMCs were collected. PBMCs were isolated from peripheral blood using a standard Ficoll-Paque protocol. TriZol was used to extract RNA from bulk PBMCs, from CD4 and CD8 fractions, and from dextramer-positive and dextramer-negative fractions. The sample consisted of PBMCs, taken on the day of the yellow fever booster vaccination. The TCR originated in a man aged 18 to 30 who received the YFV17D yellow fever vaccine. The chain was built from TRBV14 and TRBJ2-5; 7 bases in the middle match TRBD2. The DNA sequence reads TGTGCCAGCAGCCCCGCCCGGGGGGTGCGAGAGACCCAGTACTTC. Translation gives CASSPARGVRETQYF.